Described below is a single T cell receptor (beta chain) sequence and its context. The data were taken from a study of blood T cell repertoires in COVID-19. As for the study in general: The cDNA or gDNA used as material had been derived from T cells, B-cell-depleted T cells, or PBMCs.

Clones were read by immunoSEQ multiplex PCR, and TCRdb kept only the in-frame ones, dropping some. Of 70,000 or so clones in the sample, roughly 72% were seen once. The V gene's germline CDR1 is SNHLY and CDR2 FYNNEI. Trimming left V 6 bases short and J 3 bases short, with 6 bases between. The CDR3 sequence is 11 residues long. This sequence originates from a man aged 60-69 years with COVID-19, enrolled during active disease. Sequencing was carried out using peripheral blood. The genes are TRBV2 and TRBJ2-7; no reliable D call. CDR3 sequence reads: CASRQSYEQYF. The CDR3 nucleotides are TGTGCCAGCAGACAGAGCTACGAGCAGTACTTC.